A single T cell receptor (beta chain) is shown here with its context. Its target antigen remains unknown. Within one base of it there is no much larger clone, and no base qualities were kept. The sample is drawn from a study of blood T cell repertoires in COVID-19 (dated by TCRdb to 2020 to 2022). For context, the study as a whole: Collaborator samples came from the United States, Italy and Spain and covered acute and convalescent phases of COVID-19. The prospective study material was composed of cDNA or gDNA derived from T cells, B-cell-depleted T cells, or PBMCs. Deeply sampled blood TCRbeta repertoires from subjects exposed to, actively infected with, or recovered from COVID-19 were included in the dataset. A freely available public database, intended as a resource for researchers studying the immune response to SARS-CoV-2, is where the repertoires were released. Samples came from the ongoing ImmuneRACE study (first 160 participants) plus 1,254 subjects from 6 global collaborators. A de-identified subject ID, COVID-19 status, age in years and sex were almost always included in the sample metadata. Where available, HLA class I and class II types were obtained from metadata supplied by the sample provider rather than from assay-based typing.

TCRbeta CDR3 regions were amplified from genomic DNA by means of the immunoSEQ Assay, a bias-controlled multiplex PCR. In the original analysis: The number of nucleated cells in each sample was estimated by amplification of reference gene primers within the assay. To quantify the absolute abundance of each unique TCRbeta CDR3 rearrangement, sequence reads were collapsed and filtered. Productive Simpson clonality was computed per sample as the square root of Simpson's diversity index over productive rearrangements. TCRdb carries this immuneACCESS record with in-frame sequences only. Its versions omit some clonotypes, under half of them owing to an unresolved V gene in the studies checked, with the rest unexplained. Clonal size and the V and J genes are those of that table, whereas D and trimming came from the DNA. In this sample the table shows about 160,000 clones, 81% of which occur a single time. Of the sample, about 6% is held by the ten largest clones.

Enrolling through a virtual design, the prospective study's participants ranged in age from roughly 18 to 89 years and lived across roughly 24 United States geographic areas. Cohort assignment in the prospective study relied on participant-reported clinical history from a screening survey and a study questionnaire. Mobile phlebotomists in the prospective study collected whole blood, serum and a nasopharyngeal or oropharyngeal swab from every participant. Over an approximately 2-month period, participants in the prospective study had the option of providing additional blood draws and questionnaires. Before DNA extraction, prospective study blood samples were shipped either frozen or at room temperature. Points the paper makes about the study in general: How much clinical and demographic metadata was included differed by source and by participant, and the metadata was provided uncurated.

CDR1 and CDR2 (SGDLS, YYNGEE) derive from the germline V gene. Trimming takes 1 base from V and 0 bases from J, and the germline ends sit 4 bases apart. CDR3 length: 13 amino acids, cysteine to phenylalanine. Of the read, only the CDR3 DNA is kept; its 39 bases are in frame from base 1. The clonotype comes from a woman aged 40 to 50 with acute COVID-19. The chain is assembled from TRBV9 and TRBJ1-1; the D gene cannot be resolved reliably. The sequenced sample consisted of PBMCs or T cells enriched from blood (not recorded which). The CDR3 sequence is CASSVTVNTEAFF. Here is the DNA: TGTGCCAGCAGCGTAACAGTGAACACTGAAGCTTTCTTT. The CDR3, completed at both ends by the reference TRBV9 and TRBJ1-1 genes, gives the full variable domain DSGVTQTPKHLITATGQRVTLRCSPRSGDLSVYWYQQSLDQGLQFLIQYYNGEERAKGNILERFSAQQFPDLHSELNLSSLELGDSALYFCASSVTVNTEAFFGQGTRLTVV.